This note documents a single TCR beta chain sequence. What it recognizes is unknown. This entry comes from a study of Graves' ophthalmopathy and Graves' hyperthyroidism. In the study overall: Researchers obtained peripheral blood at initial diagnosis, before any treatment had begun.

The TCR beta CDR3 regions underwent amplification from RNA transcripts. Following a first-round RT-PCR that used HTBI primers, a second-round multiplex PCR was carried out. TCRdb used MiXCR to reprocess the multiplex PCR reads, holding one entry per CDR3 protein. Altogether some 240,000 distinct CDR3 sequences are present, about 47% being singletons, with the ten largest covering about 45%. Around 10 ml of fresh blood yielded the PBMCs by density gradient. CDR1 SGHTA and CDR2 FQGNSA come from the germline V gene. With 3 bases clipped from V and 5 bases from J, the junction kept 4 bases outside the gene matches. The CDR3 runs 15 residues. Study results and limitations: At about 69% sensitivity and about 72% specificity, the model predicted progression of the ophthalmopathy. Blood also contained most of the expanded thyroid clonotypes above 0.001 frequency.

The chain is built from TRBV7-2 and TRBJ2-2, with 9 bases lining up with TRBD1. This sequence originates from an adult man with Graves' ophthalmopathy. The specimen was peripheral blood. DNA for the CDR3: TGTGCCAGCAGCTTCCGGGACAGGGAAACCGGGGAGCTGTTTTTT. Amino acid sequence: CASSFRDRETGELFF. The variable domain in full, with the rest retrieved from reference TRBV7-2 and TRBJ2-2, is GAGVSQSPSNKVTEKGKDVELRCDPISGHTALYWYRQSLGQGLEFLIYFQGNSAPDKSGLPSDRFSAERTGGSVSTLTIQRTQQEDSAVYLCASSFRDRETGELFFGEGSRLTVL.